This is a list of T cell receptor beta chains from one sample in a study of T cell responses to AZD1222 COVID-19 vaccine. The table came from immunoSEQ multiplex PCR; TCRdb's copy has only in-frame clones and leaves some out. The sample consists of 150,000 to 200,000 clones, about 87% of them appearing once. The sequencing here drew on peripheral blood, taken on day 0 of MenACWY control vaccination. The receptors originated from an adult in good health. Both conserved end residues are part of each CDR3. The order of the fields is CDR3 length, V gene, D gene, J gene, clone size, CDR3 DNA, CDR3 protein. The D gene is left open where the match is weak. Clone size is shown for a subset of rows, as once, few, many or a class of expanded clone.

CDR3 length: 15
V gene: TRBV9
D gene: TRBD1
J gene: TRBJ2-7
clone size: .
CDR3 DNA: TGTGCCAGCAGCGCCGGACAGGGAAACTCCTACGAGCAGTACTTC
CDR3 protein: CASSAGQGNSYEQYF

CDR3 length: 14
V gene: TRBV24-1
D gene: TRBD1
J gene: TRBJ2-5
clone size: .
CDR3 DNA: TGTGCCACCAGTGATATGACAGGGCAAGAGACCCAGTACTTC
CDR3 protein: CATSDMTGQETQYF

CDR3 length: 15
V gene: TRBV4-2
D gene: .
J gene: TRBJ1-1
clone size: .
CDR3 DNA: TGTGCCAGCAGCCAAGCTTGGCTCATGAACACTGAAGCTTTCTTT
CDR3 protein: CASSQAWLMNTEAFF

CDR3 length: 13
V gene: TRBV27
D gene: .
J gene: TRBJ2-1
clone size: once
CDR3 DNA: TGTGCCAGCAGGGAACAAGGGCGGGATGAGCAGTTCTTC
CDR3 protein: CASREQGRDEQFF

CDR3 length: 15
V gene: TRBV28
D gene: TRBD2
J gene: TRBJ2-7
clone size: .
CDR3 DNA: TGTGCCAGCAGTTTTGGCCTAGCGGGAGTATACGAGCAGTACTTC
CDR3 protein: CASSFGLAGVYEQYF

CDR3 length: 14
V gene: TRBV19
D gene: TRBD1
J gene: TRBJ2-7
clone size: .
CDR3 DNA: TGTGCCAGTAGTATGGTACAGGGGGCAGGGGAGCAGTACTTC
CDR3 protein: CASSMVQGAGEQYF

CDR3 length: 14
V gene: TRBV30
D gene: .
J gene: TRBJ1-6
clone size: once
CDR3 DNA: TGTGCCTGGAGTATGGACAGCCCCGATTCACCCCTCCACTTT
CDR3 protein: CAWSMDSPDSPLHF

CDR3 length: 15
V gene: TRBV6-5
D gene: TRBD1
J gene: TRBJ2-7
clone size: .
CDR3 DNA: TGTGCCAGCAGGTACACCGGGACAGGGGCCTACGAGCAGTACTTC
CDR3 protein: CASRYTGTGAYEQYF

CDR3 length: 16
V gene: TRBV28
D gene: TRBD1
J gene: TRBJ1-5
clone size: .
CDR3 DNA: TGTGCCAGCAGCTCTCCCAGGACAGGGAGTAATCAGCCCCAGCATTTT
CDR3 protein: CASSSPRTGSNQPQHF

CDR3 length: 13
V gene: TRBV29-1
D gene: TRBD1
J gene: TRBJ1-5
clone size: .
CDR3 DNA: TGCAGCGTTGGACAGGGAAAGAATCAGCCCCAGCATTTT
CDR3 protein: CSVGQGKNQPQHF

CDR3 length: 14
V gene: TRBV19
D gene: TRBD2
J gene: TRBJ2-7
clone size: .
CDR3 DNA: TGTGCCAGTAGTAATCGGACTAGCGGCTACGAGCAGTACTTC
CDR3 protein: CASSNRTSGYEQYF

CDR3 length: 13
V gene: TRBV27
D gene: .
J gene: TRBJ2-7
clone size: .
CDR3 DNA: TGTGCCAGCAGTTTATCCACCTCCTACGAGCAGTACTTC
CDR3 protein: CASSLSTSYEQYF

CDR3 length: 12
V gene: TRBV3-1/TRBV3-2
D gene: .
J gene: TRBJ1-1
clone size: .
CDR3 DNA: TGTGCCAGCAGCCGAGGGAGGACTGAAGCTTTCTTT
CDR3 protein: CASSRGRTEAFF

CDR3 length: 14
V gene: TRBV6-5
D gene: .
J gene: TRBJ1-1
clone size: .
CDR3 DNA: TGTGCCAGCCAACCCGGGGGGGTGAACACTGAAGCTTTCTTT
CDR3 protein: CASQPGGVNTEAFF

CDR3 length: 12
V gene: TRBV6-6
D gene: .
J gene: TRBJ1-6
clone size: .
CDR3 DNA: TGTGCCAGCAGTTACTCTGAATATTCCCTCCACTTT
CDR3 protein: CASSYSEYSLHF

CDR3 length: 17
V gene: TRBV4-2
D gene: .
J gene: TRBJ2-1
clone size: .
CDR3 DNA: TGTGCCAGCAGCCAAGATTATGGGGGGCCCCCCTACAATGAGCAGTTCTTC
CDR3 protein: CASSQDYGGPPYNEQFF

CDR3 length: 17
V gene: TRBV19
D gene: .
J gene: TRBJ1-5
clone size: .
CDR3 DNA: TGTGCCAGTAGTATAGATTCGGGGGACCGGGGCAATCAGCCCCAGCATTTT
CDR3 protein: CASSIDSGDRGNQPQHF

CDR3 length: 15
V gene: TRBV10-3
D gene: .
J gene: TRBJ1-1
clone size: .
CDR3 DNA: TGTGCCATCAGTGAGTCCGGACCGACGAACACTGAAGCTTTCTTT
CDR3 protein: CAISESGPTNTEAFF

CDR3 length: 14
V gene: TRBV2
D gene: .
J gene: TRBJ2-1
clone size: .
CDR3 DNA: TGTGCCAGCACTCTAGTCGGGGTTTACAATGAGCAGTTCTTC
CDR3 protein: CASTLVGVYNEQFF

CDR3 length: 14
V gene: TRBV19
D gene: .
J gene: TRBJ1-1
clone size: .
CDR3 DNA: TGTGCCAGTAGTCCCCAACAGCTGAACACTGAAGCTTTCTTT
CDR3 protein: CASSPQQLNTEAFF

CDR3 length: 12
V gene: TRBV2
D gene: .
J gene: TRBJ2-7
clone size: .
CDR3 DNA: TGTGCCAGCGCGGGTAGCTCCTACGAGCAGTACTTC
CDR3 protein: CASAGSSYEQYF

CDR3 length: 13
V gene: TRBV20-1
D gene: .
J gene: TRBJ1-3
clone size: .
CDR3 DNA: TGCAGTGCTAGTGATAGGGCTGGAAACACCATATATTTT
CDR3 protein: CSASDRAGNTIYF

CDR3 length: 18
V gene: TRBV4-2
D gene: .
J gene: TRBJ1-6
clone size: .
CDR3 DNA: TGTGCCAGCAGCCAAGAGGTCTGGGGTAGCTCCTATAATTCACCCCTCCACTTT
CDR3 protein: CASSQEVWGSSYNSPLHF

CDR3 length: 14
V gene: TRBV7-9
D gene: .
J gene: TRBJ1-4
clone size: .
CDR3 DNA: TGTGCCAGCAGCTTAGCAGGGGATAATGAAAAACTGTTTTTT
CDR3 protein: CASSLAGDNEKLFF

CDR3 length: 18
V gene: TRBV7-8
D gene: TRBD1
J gene: TRBJ2-1
clone size: once
CDR3 DNA: TGTGCCAGCAGTCCGGGACAGGGGCTCGGTAGTGGCTACAATGAGCAGTTCTTC
CDR3 protein: CASSPGQGLGSGYNEQFF

CDR3 length: 17
V gene: TRBV4-3
D gene: .
J gene: TRBJ1-4
clone size: .
CDR3 DNA: TGCGCCAGCAGCCAAGATTGGGATCTAGGGGTTGGGGAAAAACTGTTTTTT
CDR3 protein: CASSQDWDLGVGEKLFF

CDR3 length: 13
V gene: TRBV24-1
D gene: .
J gene: TRBJ1-5
clone size: .
CDR3 DNA: TGTGCCACCATGGGAGGGGTCAATCAGCCCCAGCATTTT
CDR3 protein: CATMGGVNQPQHF

CDR3 length: 18
V gene: TRBV11-2
D gene: TRBD2
J gene: TRBJ2-1
clone size: .
CDR3 DNA: TGTGCCAGCAGCTTAGGACTAGCGGGGGAACCTACCTACAATGAGCAGTTCTTC
CDR3 protein: CASSLGLAGEPTYNEQFF

CDR3 length: 11
V gene: TRBV12-3/TRBV12-4
D gene: TRBD1
J gene: TRBJ2-1
clone size: .
CDR3 DNA: TGTGCCAGCAGCGATGACAGGGTGGTGTTCTTC
CDR3 protein: CASSDDRVVFF

CDR3 length: 13
V gene: TRBV11-3
D gene: .
J gene: TRBJ2-1
clone size: .
CDR3 DNA: TGTGCCAGCAGCGCAGACAGGAACAATGAGCAGTTCTTC
CDR3 protein: CASSADRNNEQFF

CDR3 length: 15
V gene: TRBV2
D gene: TRBD2
J gene: TRBJ2-1
clone size: .
CDR3 DNA: TGTGCCAGCAGTCCTAGCGGGGGGGGCTACAATGAGCAGTTCTTC
CDR3 protein: CASSPSGGGYNEQFF

CDR3 length: 14
V gene: TRBV9
D gene: .
J gene: TRBJ2-1
clone size: .
CDR3 DNA: TGTGCCAGCAGCGTCGCCTTGGCGAACAATGAGCAGTTCTTC
CDR3 protein: CASSVALANNEQFF

CDR3 length: 14
V gene: TRBV30
D gene: .
J gene: TRBJ2-7
clone size: .
CDR3 DNA: TGTGCCTGGAGTCCGACAGTCTCGTGGGACGAGCAGTACTTC
CDR3 protein: CAWSPTVSWDEQYF

CDR3 length: 14
V gene: TRBV10-3
D gene: TRBD1
J gene: TRBJ1-2
clone size: .
CDR3 DNA: TGTGCCATCAGACCGGGACAGGGGGCGCCCGGCTACACCTTC
CDR3 protein: CAIRPGQGAPGYTF

CDR3 length: 13
V gene: TRBV19
D gene: .
J gene: TRBJ1-1
clone size: .
CDR3 DNA: TGTGCCAGTAGTCGGGAAGTGAACACTGAAGCTTTCTTT
CDR3 protein: CASSREVNTEAFF

CDR3 length: 13
V gene: TRBV28
D gene: .
J gene: TRBJ1-4
clone size: .
CDR3 DNA: TGTGCCATTAGGAGGGGCTCTAATGAAAAACTGTTTTTT
CDR3 protein: CAIRRGSNEKLFF

CDR3 length: 16
V gene: TRBV27
D gene: TRBD2
J gene: TRBJ2-1
clone size: .
CDR3 DNA: TGTGCCAGCAGTTCCCTGGGGAGGGGTACCCACAATGAGCAGTTCTTC
CDR3 protein: CASSSLGRGTHNEQFF

CDR3 length: 11
V gene: TRBV20-1
D gene: TRBD1
J gene: TRBJ1-2
clone size: once
CDR3 DNA: TGCAGTGCTAGGAGGGACAGTGGCTACACCTTC
CDR3 protein: CSARRDSGYTF

CDR3 length: 12
V gene: TRBV28
D gene: .
J gene: TRBJ1-6
clone size: .
CDR3 DNA: TGTGCCAGCAGTTTGCAGAATTCACCCCTCCACTTT
CDR3 protein: CASSLQNSPLHF

CDR3 length: 15
V gene: TRBV28
D gene: TRBD1
J gene: TRBJ1-4
clone size: few
CDR3 DNA: TGTGCCAGCAGTTTCGACTCGGACAGGGGTGAAAAACTGTTTTTT
CDR3 protein: CASSFDSDRGEKLFF

CDR3 length: 17
V gene: TRBV18
D gene: TRBD2
J gene: TRBJ2-1
clone size: .
CDR3 DNA: TGTGCCAGCTCCCGCGCGATCTCTAGCGGGAGCTACAATGAGCAGTTCTTC
CDR3 protein: CASSRAISSGSYNEQFF

CDR3 length: 14
V gene: TRBV9
D gene: .
J gene: TRBJ1-1
clone size: .
CDR3 DNA: TGTGCCAGCAGCGGAGATACAGGGTATACTGAAGCTTTCTTT
CDR3 protein: CASSGDTGYTEAFF

CDR3 length: 15
V gene: TRBV4-1
D gene: TRBD2
J gene: TRBJ2-7
clone size: .
CDR3 DNA: TGCGCCAGCAGCGCCGGGACTAGCGGCTCCTACGAGCAGTACTTC
CDR3 protein: CASSAGTSGSYEQYF

CDR3 length: 13
V gene: TRBV6-4
D gene: TRBD2
J gene: TRBJ2-5
clone size: .
CDR3 DNA: TGTGCCAGCAGGACTAGCGGGCAAGAGACCCAGTACTTC
CDR3 protein: CASRTSGQETQYF

CDR3 length: 16
V gene: TRBV9
D gene: TRBD1
J gene: TRBJ2-2
clone size: .
CDR3 DNA: TGTGCCAGCAGCGTGAGGACAGGGCCGAACACCGGGGAGCTGTTTTTT
CDR3 protein: CASSVRTGPNTGELFF

CDR3 length: 15
V gene: TRBV28
D gene: .
J gene: TRBJ2-2
clone size: .
CDR3 DNA: TGTGCCAGCAGTTTATGGGGCAGATACACCGGGGAGCTGTTTTTT
CDR3 protein: CASSLWGRYTGELFF

CDR3 length: 13
V gene: TRBV28
D gene: .
J gene: TRBJ1-1
clone size: .
CDR3 DNA: TGTGCCAGCAGTTTAGGGGGGCACACTGAAGCTTTCTTT
CDR3 protein: CASSLGGHTEAFF

CDR3 length: 13
V gene: TRBV12-3/TRBV12-4
D gene: TRBD1
J gene: TRBJ2-7
clone size: .
CDR3 DNA: TGTGCCAGCGGCGGGACAGGGGGATACGAGCAGTACTTC
CDR3 protein: CASGGTGGYEQYF

CDR3 length: 15
V gene: TRBV6-5
D gene: TRBD1
J gene: TRBJ1-5
clone size: .
CDR3 DNA: TGTGCCAGCAGTAACAGGGGGCAACGTAATCAGCCCCAGCATTTT
CDR3 protein: CASSNRGQRNQPQHF

CDR3 length: 13
V gene: TRBV4-1
D gene: .
J gene: TRBJ1-6
clone size: .
CDR3 DNA: TGCGCCAGCAGCCCACCCACCGATTCACCCCTCCACTTT
CDR3 protein: CASSPPTDSPLHF

CDR3 length: 17
V gene: TRBV7-9
D gene: TRBD1
J gene: TRBJ1-4
clone size: .
CDR3 DNA: TGTGCCAGCAGCTTGGGGACAGGGGGCGAGGGTAATGAAAAACTGTTTTTT
CDR3 protein: CASSLGTGGEGNEKLFF

CDR3 length: 16
V gene: TRBV19
D gene: TRBD2
J gene: TRBJ2-3
clone size: .
CDR3 DNA: TGTGCCAGTGAGGGCGGGGGGTCCCCTAGCACAGATACGCAGTATTTT
CDR3 protein: CASEGGGSPSTDTQYF

CDR3 length: 13
V gene: TRBV27
D gene: .
J gene: TRBJ2-5
clone size: .
CDR3 DNA: TGTGCCAGCAGCCTATCACCACAAGAGACCCAGTACTTC
CDR3 protein: CASSLSPQETQYF

CDR3 length: 15
V gene: TRBV5-6
D gene: .
J gene: TRBJ2-3
clone size: once
CDR3 DNA: TGTGCCAGCAGCTTGGCCCGAAAGATAACAGATACGCAGTATTTT
CDR3 protein: CASSLARKITDTQYF

CDR3 length: 16
V gene: TRBV30
D gene: TRBD1
J gene: TRBJ1-6
clone size: .
CDR3 DNA: TGTGCCTGGAGTGATTCCGGGACAGCAGGGGATTCACCCCTCCACTTT
CDR3 protein: CAWSDSGTAGDSPLHF

CDR3 length: 16
V gene: TRBV7-2
D gene: .
J gene: TRBJ1-6
clone size: .
CDR3 DNA: TGTGCCAGCAGCTTAGAGTTGGACCGCCGTACCTCACCCCTCCACTTT
CDR3 protein: CASSLELDRRTSPLHF

CDR3 length: 16
V gene: TRBV19
D gene: .
J gene: TRBJ2-7
clone size: .
CDR3 DNA: TGTGCCAGTAGTATAGACGGGGGCTTGGCACTTTACGAGCAGTACTTC
CDR3 protein: CASSIDGGLALYEQYF

CDR3 length: 16
V gene: TRBV6-5
D gene: TRBD2
J gene: TRBJ2-1
clone size: .
CDR3 DNA: TGTGCCAGCAGTTACTCTAGCGGGAACTCCTACAATGAGCAGTTCTTC
CDR3 protein: CASSYSSGNSYNEQFF